This TCR beta chain originates from a study of blood T cell repertoires in COVID-19. The wider study: In each case, the material was cDNA or gDNA derived from T cells, B-cell-depleted T cells, or PBMCs.

The CDR3 has 17 residues. Germline CDR1 LNHDA, CDR2 SQIVND (reference sequence). The V and J ends lost 5 bases and 7 bases respectively, with 23 bases between them. Each participant's cohort was designated according to participant-reported clinical history. Either two negative PCRs, clearance, or symptom resolution qualified Cohort 3 donors as recovered. In the original analysis: Quantification of nucleated cells was approximated via reference gene primer amplification. Generated by immunoSEQ multiplex PCR, the TCRdb table keeps only in-frame clones and is missing some. The DNA gave D and trimming, while V, J and clone size come from that table. This sample yields about 240,000 clones, of which about 89% are seen a single time; roughly 3.7% belongs to the top ten.

Sequenced: PBMCs or T cells enriched from blood (not recorded which). The TCR comes from a young woman who had recovered from COVID-19. The chain couples TRBV19 to TRBJ1-4; D may be TRBD1 (6 bases). The chain's CDR3 is CASSAPRGRFAGEKLFF. The CDR3 nucleotides read TGTGCCAGTAGTGCGCCCAGGGGAAGGTTCGCAGGTGAAAAACTGTTTTTT.